The rows below give T cell receptor beta chains drawn from one sample of a study of blood T cell repertoires in COVID-19. Method: immunoSEQ multiplex PCR; TCRdb's copy keeps in-frame clones and lacks some. The sample records some 240,000 clones, 75% to 85% being singletons. The sequencing sample was made of peripheral blood. These receptors were obtained from a human donor in a cohort sampled during active COVID-19. CDR3s include the opening cysteine and the closing phenylalanine or tryptophan. Each record gives: J gene, clone size, D gene, V gene, CDR3 protein, CDR3 DNA. The D gene is left open where the match is weak. For some rows the clone size is stated as once, few or many, or as a class when expanded; others skip it.

J gene: TRBJ2-1; clone size: .; D gene: TRBD2; V gene: TRBV6-5; CDR3 protein: CASSLTSGVYNEQFF; CDR3 DNA: TGTGCCAGCAGTTTGACTAGCGGGGTATACAATGAGCAGTTCTTC
J gene: TRBJ2-1; clone size: .; D gene: TRBD1; V gene: TRBV5-6; CDR3 protein: CASSIRDRAYNEQFF; CDR3 DNA: TGTGCCAGCAGCATCCGGGACAGGGCATACAATGAGCAGTTCTTC
J gene: TRBJ1-1; clone size: .; D gene: .; V gene: TRBV28; CDR3 protein: CASRPGENTEAFF; CDR3 DNA: TGTGCCAGCAGGCCGGGAGAGAACACTGAAGCTTTCTTT
J gene: TRBJ2-1; clone size: once; D gene: .; V gene: TRBV7-5; CDR3 protein: CARSLSLNEQFF; CDR3 DNA: TGTGCCAGAAGCTTGAGCCTCAATGAGCAGTTCTTC
J gene: TRBJ1-2; clone size: .; D gene: .; V gene: TRBV7-2; CDR3 protein: CASSARAGRLGGYTF; CDR3 DNA: TGTGCCAGCAGTGCTAGGGCAGGGCGCTTAGGAGGCTACACCTTC
J gene: TRBJ1-5; clone size: .; D gene: TRBD1; V gene: TRBV7-6; CDR3 protein: CASSLEQGAHQPQHF; CDR3 DNA: TGTGCCAGCAGCCTCGAACAGGGGGCCCATCAGCCCCAGCATTTT
J gene: TRBJ2-5; clone size: .; D gene: .; V gene: TRBV4-3; CDR3 protein: CASSQDRATETQYF; CDR3 DNA: TGCGCCAGCAGCCAAGACAGGGCCACGGAGACCCAGTACTTC
J gene: TRBJ1-3; clone size: .; D gene: TRBD1; V gene: TRBV19; CDR3 protein: CASSTSGTGTSGNTIYF; CDR3 DNA: TGTGCCAGTAGTACTTCCGGGACAGGAACCTCTGGAAACACCATATATTTT
J gene: TRBJ2-2; clone size: .; D gene: TRBD2; V gene: TRBV6-5; CDR3 protein: CASSLLAGGTGELFF; CDR3 DNA: TGTGCCAGCAGTCTTCTAGCGGGAGGGACCGGGGAGCTGTTTTTT
J gene: TRBJ1-2; clone size: .; D gene: .; V gene: TRBV11-3; CDR3 protein: CASSPTANYGYTF; CDR3 DNA: TGTGCCAGCAGCCCGACAGCGAACTATGGCTACACCTTC
J gene: TRBJ2-3; clone size: .; D gene: .; V gene: TRBV24-1; CDR3 protein: CATSDFREATDTQYF; CDR3 DNA: TGTGCCACCAGTGATTTCAGGGAGGCCACAGATACGCAGTATTTT
J gene: TRBJ2-5; clone size: .; D gene: TRBD2; V gene: TRBV20-1; CDR3 protein: CSASYGTSGQETQYF; CDR3 DNA: TGCAGTGCTAGTTACGGGACTAGCGGCCAAGAGACCCAGTACTTC
J gene: TRBJ2-6; clone size: .; D gene: TRBD2; V gene: TRBV7-3; CDR3 protein: CASSLGLAGDLTSSGANVLTF; CDR3 DNA: TGTGCCAGCAGCTTGGGACTAGCGGGGGACCTTACAAGCTCTGGGGCCAACGTCCTGACTTTC
J gene: TRBJ1-5; clone size: .; D gene: .; V gene: TRBV5-1; CDR3 protein: CASSLEPESQPQHF; CDR3 DNA: TGCGCCAGCAGCTTGGAACCGGAGAGTCAGCCCCAGCATTTT
J gene: TRBJ2-5; clone size: .; D gene: .; V gene: TRBV5-1; CDR3 protein: CASSLERTRGGETQYF; CDR3 DNA: TGCGCCAGCAGCTTGGAGCGGACACGAGGAGGGGAGACCCAGTACTTC
J gene: TRBJ2-5; clone size: .; D gene: .; V gene: TRBV3-1/TRBV3-2; CDR3 protein: CASSQGQGGGETQYF; CDR3 DNA: TGTGCCAGCAGCCAAGGTCAGGGGGGCGGAGAGACCCAGTACTTC
J gene: TRBJ1-2; clone size: .; D gene: .; V gene: TRBV11-2; CDR3 protein: CASSLTRDDYGYTF; CDR3 DNA: TGTGCCAGCAGCTTAACCAGGGATGACTATGGCTACACCTTC
J gene: TRBJ1-1; clone size: .; D gene: .; V gene: TRBV4-2; CDR3 protein: CASSQSNTPGTEAFF; CDR3 DNA: TGTGCCAGCAGCCAATCAAACACACCCGGGACTGAAGCTTTCTTT
J gene: TRBJ1-1; clone size: .; D gene: .; V gene: TRBV28; CDR3 protein: CASSQPTVNTEAFF; CDR3 DNA: TGTGCCAGCAGTCAACCTACAGTGAACACTGAAGCTTTCTTT
J gene: TRBJ2-7; clone size: .; D gene: .; V gene: TRBV6-6; CDR3 protein: CASVEEAVREQYF; CDR3 DNA: TGTGCCAGCGTTGAGGAGGCCGTACGCGAGCAGTACTTC
J gene: TRBJ1-1; clone size: .; D gene: .; V gene: TRBV12-5; CDR3 protein: CASGLTGNTEAFF; CDR3 DNA: TGTGCTAGTGGCCTAACGGGGAACACTGAAGCTTTCTTT
J gene: TRBJ1-1; clone size: .; D gene: .; V gene: TRBV28; CDR3 protein: CASSISGLGRSEAFF; CDR3 DNA: TGTGCCAGCAGCATCAGCGGACTGGGAAGATCTGAAGCTTTCTTT
J gene: TRBJ2-7; clone size: .; D gene: .; V gene: TRBV5-8; CDR3 protein: CASSLGLHYEQYF; CDR3 DNA: TGTGCCAGCAGCCTGGGACTCCATTACGAGCAGTACTTC
J gene: TRBJ2-1; clone size: .; D gene: TRBD2; V gene: TRBV9; CDR3 protein: CASSVGLAGDNEQFF; CDR3 DNA: TGTGCCAGCAGCGTAGGGTTAGCGGGGGACAATGAGCAGTTCTTC
J gene: TRBJ1-4; clone size: .; D gene: .; V gene: TRBV28; CDR3 protein: CASTEGGGQFNEKLFF; CDR3 DNA: TGTGCCAGCACCGAGGGGGGAGGGCAATTTAATGAAAAACTGTTTTTT
J gene: TRBJ1-1; clone size: .; D gene: .; V gene: TRBV20-1; CDR3 protein: CSARGGTGAFF; CDR3 DNA: TGCAGTGCGCGAGGTGGAACGGGGGCTTTCTTT
J gene: TRBJ2-7; clone size: .; D gene: TRBD2; V gene: TRBV6-6; CDR3 protein: CASSYLSGMGTYEQYF; CDR3 DNA: TGTGCCAGCAGTTACTTGAGCGGGATGGGAACCTACGAGCAGTACTTC
J gene: TRBJ1-4; clone size: .; D gene: TRBD1; V gene: TRBV10-3; CDR3 protein: CAIRDRGDEKLFF; CDR3 DNA: TGTGCCATCAGGGACAGGGGTGATGAAAAACTGTTTTTT
J gene: TRBJ2-7; clone size: .; D gene: TRBD2; V gene: TRBV5-4; CDR3 protein: CASSLGLAGGYEQYF; CDR3 DNA: TGTGCCAGCAGCTTGGGACTAGCGGGGGGCTACGAGCAGTACTTC
J gene: TRBJ2-2; clone size: once; D gene: .; V gene: TRBV5-1; CDR3 protein: CASSQYTGELFF; CDR3 DNA: TGCGCCAGCAGCCAGTACACCGGGGAGCTGTTTTTT
J gene: TRBJ1-2; clone size: few; D gene: .; V gene: TRBV3-1/TRBV3-2; CDR3 protein: CASSQAAADNYGYTF; CDR3 DNA: TGTGCCAGCAGCCAAGCGGCCGCGGATAACTATGGCTACACCTTC
J gene: TRBJ2-3; clone size: .; D gene: .; V gene: TRBV11-3; CDR3 protein: CASSLFTTGTDTQYF; CDR3 DNA: TGTGCCAGCAGCTTATTCACGACTGGCACAGATACGCAGTATTTT
J gene: TRBJ2-4; clone size: .; D gene: TRBD1; V gene: TRBV4-2; CDR3 protein: CASSQDFGEGAAKNIQYF; CDR3 DNA: TGTGCCAGCAGCCAAGATTTTGGTGAGGGGGCGGCCAAAAACATTCAGTACTTC
J gene: TRBJ1-1; clone size: once; D gene: .; V gene: TRBV3-1/TRBV3-2; CDR3 protein: CASSDWSVMNTEAFF; CDR3 DNA: TGTGCCAGCAGCGACTGGTCAGTTATGAACACTGAAGCTTTCTTT
J gene: TRBJ1-2; clone size: .; D gene: .; V gene: TRBV3-1/TRBV3-2; CDR3 protein: CASSRTGPRGGYTF; CDR3 DNA: TGTGCCAGCAGCCGTACAGGGCCGCGAGGTGGCTACACCTTC
J gene: TRBJ2-6; clone size: .; D gene: .; V gene: TRBV4-1; CDR3 protein: CASSPNPRWGANVLTF; CDR3 DNA: TGCGCCAGCAGCCCCAACCCGCGTTGGGGGGCCAACGTCCTGACTTTC
J gene: TRBJ2-3; clone size: .; D gene: TRBD2; V gene: TRBV27; CDR3 protein: CATSGADTQYF; CDR3 DNA: TGTGCCACCAGCGGGGCAGATACGCAGTATTTT
J gene: TRBJ1-1; clone size: .; D gene: .; V gene: TRBV5-6; CDR3 protein: CASSLWGRETEAFF; CDR3 DNA: TGTGCCAGCAGCTTGTGGGGGCGCGAGACTGAAGCTTTCTTT
J gene: TRBJ2-7; clone size: .; D gene: TRBD1; V gene: TRBV19; CDR3 protein: CASSITNQGATYEQYF; CDR3 DNA: TGTGCCAGTAGTATCACTAACCAGGGGGCTACCTACGAGCAGTACTTC
J gene: TRBJ1-4; clone size: .; D gene: .; V gene: TRBV3-1/TRBV3-2; CDR3 protein: CASSQRGQKLFF; CDR3 DNA: TGTGCCAGCAGCCAGAGAGGGCAGAAACTGTTTTTT
J gene: TRBJ2-7; clone size: once; D gene: .; V gene: TRBV5-5; CDR3 protein: CASSLAGVWSSYEQYF; CDR3 DNA: TGTGCCAGCAGCTTGGCGGGGGTGTGGAGCTCCTACGAGCAGTACTTC
J gene: TRBJ2-1; clone size: .; D gene: TRBD1; V gene: TRBV27; CDR3 protein: CASCPSRGTGRNEQFF; CDR3 DNA: TGTGCCAGCTGTCCTAGCCGGGGGACAGGGAGAAATGAGCAGTTCTTC
J gene: TRBJ2-5; clone size: .; D gene: TRBD2; V gene: TRBV7-2; CDR3 protein: CASSLAGSGSRKTQYF; CDR3 DNA: TGTGCCAGCAGCTTAGCGGGGAGCGGGAGTAGGAAGACCCAGTACTTC
J gene: TRBJ1-4; clone size: once; D gene: TRBD1; V gene: TRBV10-2; CDR3 protein: CASSNLDRGDEKLFF; CDR3 DNA: TGCGCCAGCAGTAACCTAGACAGGGGGGATGAAAAACTGTTTTTT
J gene: TRBJ2-5; clone size: .; D gene: TRBD1; V gene: TRBV5-1; CDR3 protein: CASSFDREGETQYF; CDR3 DNA: TGCGCCAGCAGCTTTGACAGGGAAGGGGAGACCCAGTACTTC
J gene: TRBJ2-3; clone size: .; D gene: TRBD2; V gene: TRBV2; CDR3 protein: CASSTGLAGVTDTQYF; CDR3 DNA: TGTGCCAGCAGTACGGGACTAGCGGGGGTTACAGATACGCAGTATTTT
J gene: TRBJ1-4; clone size: .; D gene: .; V gene: TRBV15; CDR3 protein: CATSHDRPSEKLFF; CDR3 DNA: TGTGCCACCAGCCACGACAGGCCCTCTGAAAAACTGTTTTTT
J gene: TRBJ1-4; clone size: once; D gene: TRBD1; V gene: TRBV6-6; CDR3 protein: CASSSGQGALKLFF; CDR3 DNA: TGTGCCAGCAGTTCAGGACAGGGGGCTCTGAAACTGTTTTTT
J gene: TRBJ1-5; clone size: .; D gene: TRBD1; V gene: TRBV5-5; CDR3 protein: CASSLGGQYGNQPQHF; CDR3 DNA: TGTGCCAGCAGCTTGGGGGGACAGTATGGCAATCAGCCCCAGCATTTT
J gene: TRBJ2-2; clone size: .; D gene: TRBD1; V gene: TRBV28; CDR3 protein: CASGQGNTGELFF; CDR3 DNA: TGTGCCAGCGGACAGGGGAACACCGGGGAGCTGTTTTTT
J gene: TRBJ1-2; clone size: .; D gene: .; V gene: TRBV6-2/TRBV6-3; CDR3 protein: CASSYSRLFYGYTF; CDR3 DNA: TGTGCCAGCAGTTACTCGAGGCTATTCTATGGCTACACCTTC
J gene: TRBJ1-1; clone size: .; D gene: .; V gene: TRBV7-2; CDR3 protein: CASSFRGRRMNTEAFF; CDR3 DNA: TGTGCCAGCAGCTTTCGCGGGCGGAGGATGAACACTGAAGCTTTCTTT
J gene: TRBJ1-1; clone size: .; D gene: .; V gene: TRBV9; CDR3 protein: CASSAGLMGTEAFF; CDR3 DNA: TGTGCCAGCAGCGCGGGTCTCATGGGCACTGAAGCTTTCTTT
J gene: TRBJ2-3; clone size: many; D gene: .; V gene: TRBV24-1; CDR3 protein: CATSHETDTQYF; CDR3 DNA: TGTGCCACCAGCCACGAGACAGATACGCAGTATTTT
J gene: TRBJ2-4; clone size: .; D gene: .; V gene: TRBV2; CDR3 protein: CASSARTGENIQYF; CDR3 DNA: TGTGCCAGCAGTGCGAGGACTGGGGAAAACATTCAGTACTTC
J gene: TRBJ1-1; clone size: .; D gene: TRBD1; V gene: TRBV7-9; CDR3 protein: CASRRDRVSTEAFF; CDR3 DNA: TGTGCCAGCAGGCGTGACAGGGTCAGCACTGAAGCTTTCTTT
J gene: TRBJ2-2; clone size: .; D gene: .; V gene: TRBV18; CDR3 protein: CASSPFGGPNTGELFF; CDR3 DNA: TGTGCCAGCTCACCGTTTGGGGGCCCGAACACCGGGGAGCTGTTTTTT